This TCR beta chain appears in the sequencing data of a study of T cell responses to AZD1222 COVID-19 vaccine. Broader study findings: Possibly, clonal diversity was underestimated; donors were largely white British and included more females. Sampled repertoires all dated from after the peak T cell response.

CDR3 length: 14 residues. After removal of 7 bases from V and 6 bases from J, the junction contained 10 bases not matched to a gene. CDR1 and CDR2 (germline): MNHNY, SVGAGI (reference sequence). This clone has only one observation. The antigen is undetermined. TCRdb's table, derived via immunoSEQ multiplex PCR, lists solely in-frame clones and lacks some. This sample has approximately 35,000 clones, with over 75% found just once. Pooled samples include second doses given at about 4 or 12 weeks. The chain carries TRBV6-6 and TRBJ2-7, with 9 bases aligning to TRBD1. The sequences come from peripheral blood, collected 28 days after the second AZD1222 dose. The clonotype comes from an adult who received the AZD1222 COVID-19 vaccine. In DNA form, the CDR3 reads TGTGCCAGCAAGGACGGGACAGGGTATGCCGAGCAGTACTTC. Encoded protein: CASKDGTGYAEQYF.